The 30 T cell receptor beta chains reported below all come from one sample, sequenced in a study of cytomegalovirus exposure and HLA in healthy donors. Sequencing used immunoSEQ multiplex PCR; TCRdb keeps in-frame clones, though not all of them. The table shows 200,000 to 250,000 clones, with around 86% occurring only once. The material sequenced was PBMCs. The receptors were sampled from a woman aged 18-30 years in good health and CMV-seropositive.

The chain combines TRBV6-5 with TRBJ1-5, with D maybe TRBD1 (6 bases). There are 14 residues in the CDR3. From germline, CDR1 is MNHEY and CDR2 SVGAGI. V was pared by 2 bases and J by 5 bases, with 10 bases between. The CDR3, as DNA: TGTGCCAGCAGTTACGTACAGGGTTATCAGCCCCAGCATTTT. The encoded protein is CASSYVQGYQPQHF.

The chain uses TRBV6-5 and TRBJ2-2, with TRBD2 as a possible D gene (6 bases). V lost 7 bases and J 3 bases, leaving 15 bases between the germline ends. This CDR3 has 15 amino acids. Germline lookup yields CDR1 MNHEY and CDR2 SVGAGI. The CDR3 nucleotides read TGTGCCAGCACCCCAGAGCGGGCAGACACCGGGGAGCTGTTTTTT. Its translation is CASTPERADTGELFF.

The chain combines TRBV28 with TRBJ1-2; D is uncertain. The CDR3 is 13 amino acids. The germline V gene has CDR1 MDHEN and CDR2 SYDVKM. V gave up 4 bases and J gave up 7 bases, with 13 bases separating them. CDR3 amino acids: CASSSFFPSGYTF. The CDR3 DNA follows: TGTGCCAGCAGTTCTTTCTTTCCTAGTGGCTACACCTTC.

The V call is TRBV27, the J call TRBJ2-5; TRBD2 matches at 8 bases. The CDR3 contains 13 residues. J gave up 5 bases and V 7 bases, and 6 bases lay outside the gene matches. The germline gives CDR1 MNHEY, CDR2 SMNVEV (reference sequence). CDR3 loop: CASTSGSGETQYF. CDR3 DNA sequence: TGTGCCAGCACGAGCGGGAGCGGTGAGACCCAGTACTTC.

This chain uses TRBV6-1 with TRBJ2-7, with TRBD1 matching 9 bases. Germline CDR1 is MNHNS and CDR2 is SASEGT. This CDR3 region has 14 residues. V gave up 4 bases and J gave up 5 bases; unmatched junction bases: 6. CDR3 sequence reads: CASSVHGTGNEQYF. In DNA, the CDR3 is TGTGCCAGCAGTGTTCATGGGACAGGGAACGAGCAGTACTTC.

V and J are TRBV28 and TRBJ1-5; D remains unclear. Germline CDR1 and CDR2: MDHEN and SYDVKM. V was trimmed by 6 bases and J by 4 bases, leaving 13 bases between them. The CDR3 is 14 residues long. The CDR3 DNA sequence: TGTGCCAGCAGGATTGAAAAGCGGAATCAGCCCCAGCATTTT. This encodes CASRIEKRNQPQHF.

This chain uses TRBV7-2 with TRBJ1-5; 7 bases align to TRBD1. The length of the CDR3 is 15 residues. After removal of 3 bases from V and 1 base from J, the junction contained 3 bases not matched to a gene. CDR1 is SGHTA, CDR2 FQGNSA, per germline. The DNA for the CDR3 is TGTGCCAGCAGCTTTACAGGGGCGAGCAATCAGCCCCAGCATTTT. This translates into CASSFTGASNQPQHF.

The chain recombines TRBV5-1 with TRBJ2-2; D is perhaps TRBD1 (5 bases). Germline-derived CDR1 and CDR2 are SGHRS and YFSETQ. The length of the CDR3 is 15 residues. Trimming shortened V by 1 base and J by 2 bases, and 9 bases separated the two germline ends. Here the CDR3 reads CASSLRQGNTGELFF. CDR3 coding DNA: TGCGCCAGCAGCTTGAGGCAGGGAAACACCGGGGAGCTGTTTTTT.

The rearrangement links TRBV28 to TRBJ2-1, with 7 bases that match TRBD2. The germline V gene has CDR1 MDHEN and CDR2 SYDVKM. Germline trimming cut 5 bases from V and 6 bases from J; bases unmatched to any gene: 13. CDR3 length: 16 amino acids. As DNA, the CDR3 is TGTGCCAGCAGTAACTCGGGAGGACTCCAGGGCAATGAGCAGTTCTTC. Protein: CASSNSGGLQGNEQFF.

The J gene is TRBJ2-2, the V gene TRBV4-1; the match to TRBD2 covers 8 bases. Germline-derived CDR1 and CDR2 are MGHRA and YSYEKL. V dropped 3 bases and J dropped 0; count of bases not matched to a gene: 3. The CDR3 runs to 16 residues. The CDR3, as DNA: TGCGCCAGCAGCCACTTGGGACTAGCGAACACCGGGGAGCTGTTTTTT. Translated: CASSHLGLANTGELFF.

Written as DNA, the CDR3 is TGTGCCAGCAGCCAAGATAAAGGACAGGGAGGCTACACCTTC. Its protein is CASSQDKGQGGYTF. The genes are TRBV4-2 and TRBJ1-2; the match to TRBD1 covers 8 bases. Trimming cost V 0 bases and J 8 bases; bases outside gene matches: 5. Per germline, CDR1 LGHNA and CDR2 YNFKEQ. The CDR3 consists of 14 residues.

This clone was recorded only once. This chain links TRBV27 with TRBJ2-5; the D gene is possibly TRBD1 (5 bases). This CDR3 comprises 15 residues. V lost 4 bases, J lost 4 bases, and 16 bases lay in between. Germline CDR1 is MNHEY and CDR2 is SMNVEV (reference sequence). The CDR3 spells CASSSAGNLAETQYF. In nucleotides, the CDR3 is TGTGCCAGCAGTTCCGCAGGGAACTTGGCAGAGACCCAGTACTTC.

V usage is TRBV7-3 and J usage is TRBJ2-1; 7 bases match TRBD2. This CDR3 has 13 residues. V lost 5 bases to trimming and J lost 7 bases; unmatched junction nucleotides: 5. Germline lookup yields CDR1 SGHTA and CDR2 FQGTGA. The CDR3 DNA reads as TGTGCCAGCAGCCTAAGCGGGATAAATGAGCAGTTCTTC. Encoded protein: CASSLSGINEQFF.

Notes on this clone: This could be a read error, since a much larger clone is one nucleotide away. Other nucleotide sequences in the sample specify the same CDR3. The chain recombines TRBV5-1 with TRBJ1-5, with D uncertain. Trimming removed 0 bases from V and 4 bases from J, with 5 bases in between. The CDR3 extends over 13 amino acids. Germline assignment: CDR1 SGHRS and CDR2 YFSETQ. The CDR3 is CASSLDSNQPQHF. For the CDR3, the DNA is TGCGCCAGCAGCTTGGACAGTAATCAGCCCCAGCATTTT.

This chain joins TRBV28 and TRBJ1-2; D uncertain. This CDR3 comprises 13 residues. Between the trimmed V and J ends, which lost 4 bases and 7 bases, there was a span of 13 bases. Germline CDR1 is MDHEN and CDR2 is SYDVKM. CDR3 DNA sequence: TGTGCCAGCAGTTGGCAGTCCATCTTTGGCTACACCTTC. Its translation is CASSWQSIFGYTF.

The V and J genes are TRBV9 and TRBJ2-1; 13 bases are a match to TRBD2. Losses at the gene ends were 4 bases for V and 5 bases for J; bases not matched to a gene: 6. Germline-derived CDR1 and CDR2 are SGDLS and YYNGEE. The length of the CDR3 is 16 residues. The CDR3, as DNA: TGTGCCAGCAGCTCACCGGGACTAGCGGGAAACAATGAGCAGTTCTTC. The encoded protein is CASSSPGLAGNNEQFF.

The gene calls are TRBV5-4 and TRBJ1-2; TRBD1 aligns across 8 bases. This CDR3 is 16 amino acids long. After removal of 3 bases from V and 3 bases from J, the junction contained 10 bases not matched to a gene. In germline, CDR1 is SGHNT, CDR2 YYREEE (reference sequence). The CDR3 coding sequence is TGTGCCAGCAGCTCCTCGGACAGGGAATTCCACTATGGCTACACCTTC. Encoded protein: CASSSSDREFHYGYTF.

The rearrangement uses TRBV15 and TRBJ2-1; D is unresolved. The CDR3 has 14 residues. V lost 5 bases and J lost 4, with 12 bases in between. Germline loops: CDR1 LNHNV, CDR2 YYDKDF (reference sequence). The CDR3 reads CATSPPPGYNEQFF. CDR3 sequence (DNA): TGTGCCACCAGCCCTCCTCCCGGTTACAATGAGCAGTTCTTC.

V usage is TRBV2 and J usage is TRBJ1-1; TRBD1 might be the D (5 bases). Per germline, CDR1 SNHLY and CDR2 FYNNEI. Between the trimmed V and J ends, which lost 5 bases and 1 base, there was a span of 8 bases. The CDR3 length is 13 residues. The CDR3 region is CASSRQPNTEAFF. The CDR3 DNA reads TGTGCCAGCAGTAGACAGCCGAACACTGAAGCTTTCTTT.

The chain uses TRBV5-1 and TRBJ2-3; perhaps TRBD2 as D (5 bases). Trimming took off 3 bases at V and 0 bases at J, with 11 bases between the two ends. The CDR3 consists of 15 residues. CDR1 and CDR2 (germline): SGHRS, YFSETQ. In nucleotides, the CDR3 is TGCGCCAGCAGCTCCTGGCGGGCTAGCACAGATACGCAGTATTTT. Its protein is CASSSWRASTDTQYF.

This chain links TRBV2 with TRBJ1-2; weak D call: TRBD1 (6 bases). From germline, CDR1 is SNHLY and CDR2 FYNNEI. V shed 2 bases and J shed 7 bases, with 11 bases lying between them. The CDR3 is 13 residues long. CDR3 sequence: CASSEMGTSGYTF. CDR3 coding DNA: TGTGCCAGCAGTGAAATGGGGACAAGTGGCTACACCTTC.

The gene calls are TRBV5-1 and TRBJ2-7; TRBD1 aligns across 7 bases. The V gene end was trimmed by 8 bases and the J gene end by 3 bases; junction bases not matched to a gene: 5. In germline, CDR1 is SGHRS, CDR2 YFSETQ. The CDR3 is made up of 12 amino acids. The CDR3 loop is CASGTASYEQYF. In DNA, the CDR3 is TGCGCCAGTGGGACAGCTAGCTACGAGCAGTACTTC.

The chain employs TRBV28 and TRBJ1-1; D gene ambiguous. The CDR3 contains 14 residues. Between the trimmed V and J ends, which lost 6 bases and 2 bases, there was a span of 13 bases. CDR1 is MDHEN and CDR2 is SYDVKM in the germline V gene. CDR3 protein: CASSTIKINTEAFF. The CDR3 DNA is TGTGCCAGCAGCACTATAAAGATCAACACTGAAGCTTTCTTT.

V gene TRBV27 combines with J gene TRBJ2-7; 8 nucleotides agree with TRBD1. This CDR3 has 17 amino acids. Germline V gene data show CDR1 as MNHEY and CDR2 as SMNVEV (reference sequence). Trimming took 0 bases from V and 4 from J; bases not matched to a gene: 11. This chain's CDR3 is CASSLSVRQGNIYEQYF. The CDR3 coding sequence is TGTGCCAGCAGTTTATCGGTACGACAGGGGAACATATACGAGCAGTACTTC.

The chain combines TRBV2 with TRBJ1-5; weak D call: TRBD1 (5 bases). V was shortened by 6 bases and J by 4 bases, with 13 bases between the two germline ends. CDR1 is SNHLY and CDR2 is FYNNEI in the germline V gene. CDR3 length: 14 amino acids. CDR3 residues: CASRGGEGNQPQHF. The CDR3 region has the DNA TGTGCCAGCAGGGGGGGGGAGGGAAATCAGCCCCAGCATTTT.

CDR3: CASSDSKTGSNQYF. DNA of the CDR3: TGTGCCAGCAGCGACAGCAAGACAGGGTCGAACCAGTACTTC. V usage is TRBV5-4 and J usage is TRBJ2-5; 7 bases align to TRBD1. Germline-derived CDR1 and CDR2 are SGHNT and YYREEE (reference sequence). V lost 4 bases to trimming and J lost 10 bases; unmatched junction nucleotides: 13. This CDR3 is 14 amino acids long.

CDR3 coding DNA: TGCGCCAGCAGCCAACGAACAGGCTGGAACACTGAAGCTTTCTTT. Translating it yields CASSQRTGWNTEAFF. The rearrangement links TRBV4-1 to TRBJ1-1; D is perhaps TRBD1 (5 bases). The CDR3 extends over 15 amino acids. Germline V gene lookup returns CDR1 MGHRA and CDR2 YSYEKL. V gave up 2 bases and J gave up 1 base, with 11 bases separating them.

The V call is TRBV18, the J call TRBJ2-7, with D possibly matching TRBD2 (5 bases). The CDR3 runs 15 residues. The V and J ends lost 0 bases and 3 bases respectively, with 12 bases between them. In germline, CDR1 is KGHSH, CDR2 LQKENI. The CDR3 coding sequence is TGTGCCAGCTCACCACCCTTCGGGAAAGTCTACGAGCAGTACTTC. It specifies CASSPPFGKVYEQYF.

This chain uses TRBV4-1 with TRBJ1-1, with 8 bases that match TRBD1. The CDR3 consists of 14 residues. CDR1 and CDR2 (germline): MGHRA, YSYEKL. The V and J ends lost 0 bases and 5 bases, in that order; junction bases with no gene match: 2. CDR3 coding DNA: TGCGCCAGCAGCCAAGACTACAGGGGGACTGAAGCTTTCTTT. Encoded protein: CASSQDYRGTEAFF.

As DNA, the CDR3 is TGTGCCAGCACCTTTCTGACTAGCGGGGGGTTCAATGAGCAGTTCTTC. Translated, it gives CASTFLTSGGFNEQFF. The chain has TRBV27 and TRBJ2-1; 13 bases are a match to TRBD2. CDR3 length: 16 amino acids. The V segment lost 7 bases and the J segment 6 bases; nucleotides outside the gene matches: 9. Germline V lookup: CDR1 MNHEY, CDR2 SMNVEV (reference sequence).